This T cell receptor beta chain was observed in a study of T cells in Graves' hyperthyroidism and ophthalmopathy. Study results and caveats: Patients with ophthalmopathy were separated from those with stable hyperthyroidism by a 13 V-J model. With a median lead of around 6.7 months before onset, the model predicted ophthalmopathy.

RNA transcripts gave rise to amplified TCR beta CDR3 regions. First-round RT-PCR with HTBI primers amplified the TCR CDR3 region. TCRdb recomputed calls from the multiplex PCR reads with MiXCR, one row per CDR3 protein. This table has more than 550,000 distinct CDR3 sequences, under 20% appearing once. Germline-derived CDR1 and CDR2 are KGHSH and LQKENI. The CDR3 is 17 amino acids. Details on this clonotype: The antigen is unknown. The germline gene is not matched at one end of the junction; a read error may be the cause.

On the basis of clinical symptoms, serum thyroxine and TRAb, thyroid ultrasound and orbital computed tomography, diagnoses were made. This sequence joins TRBV18 and TRBJ2-3; TRBD2 aligns across 13 bases. The sample taken for sequencing was blood. The clonotype comes from a woman between 45 and 65 years old with Graves' hyperthyroidism that later progressed to Graves' ophthalmopathy. CDR3 protein: CAGSPPGLAGGTDTQYF. The CDR3 nucleotides read TGTGCCGGCTCACCACCCGGACTAGCGGGGGGCACAGATACGCAGTATTTT.